Sequencing of this T cell receptor (beta chain) was carried out in a study of response to subunit inactivated influenza vaccine. V was trimmed by 0 bases and J by 0 bases, leaving 11 bases between them. There are 16 residues in the CDR3. The germline CDR1 and CDR2 sequences are DFQATT and SNEGSKA (reference sequence). This clonotype has only a few counts. What it binds is not known. One entry per CDR3 protein results from TCRdb running MiXCR on the RT-PCR reads. The sample yields hundreds of thousands of distinct CDR3 sequences, around 15% seen once. Overall study results and limits: The authors put forward the suggestion that each seasonal influenza vaccination may bring in only a limited number of new T cells.

The sample was PBMCs from blood, taken around two weeks before vaccination. This chain links TRBV20-1 with TRBJ2-2; the D gene is possibly TRBD2 (5 bases). The receptor's source is a man aged 45-60 years who received an inactivated influenza vaccine. The CDR3 here is CSAREGGGANTGELFF. The CDR3 DNA reads as TGCAGTGCTAGAGAGGGCGGAGGAGCGAACACCGGGGAGCTGTTTTTT.